This TCR beta chain is from a study of preoperative IRX-2 immunotherapy in early breast cancer. Assay: immunoSEQ multiplex PCR; the TCRdb copy retains only in-frame clones and omits some. The sample carries fewer than 35,000 clones, about 90% recorded once. Treatment indicated: preoperative locoregional IRX-2 cytokine immunotherapy. This phase Ib study tested locoregional IRX-2 cytokine immunotherapy given before surgery. The input for sequencing was tumor tissue, taken after IRX-2 immunotherapy. This clonotype originated in a human donor with breast cancer.

CDR3 residues: CASSQVLAGGPDTQYF. The CDR3 DNA reads as TGTGCCAGCAGCCAAGTGCTAGCGGGAGGGCCAGATACGCAGTATTTT. The chain carries TRBV7-6 and TRBJ2-3; 12 bases fit TRBD2. The CDR3 has 16 amino acids. The germline gives CDR1 SGHVS, CDR2 FNYEAQ. With V trimmed by 5 bases and J by 4 bases, 7 bases remained unmatched.